Listed below are T cell receptor beta chains from one sample, sequenced in a study of beta chain features in type 1 diabetes. Here immunoSEQ multiplex PCR was the method, and the copy in TCRdb shows in-frame clones only, minus some. The sample has some 250,000 clones; under 13% are singletons. The sample was naive CD4+ T cells from blood. The receptor set was obtained from a man between 25 and 39 years old with type 1 diabetes. Each CDR3 is given without its conserved first and last residue. The order of the fields is J gene, V gene, CDR3 protein.

>TRBJ2-1|TRBV5-8
ASSLGQGPYNEQF
>TRBJ1-5|TRBV19
ASSIGRFNQPQH
>TRBJ2-5|TRBV29-1
SVLAGEETQY
>TRBJ2-7|TRBV6-1
ASREDGEQY
>TRBJ1-1|TRBV5-1
ASSRDRGTEAF
>TRBJ2-5|TRBV5-1
ASRVGHQETQY
>TRBJ2-5|TRBV19
ASSTYRDQETQY
>TRBJ2-3|TRBV19
ASSRGQGGTDTQY
>TRBJ2-3|TRBV28
ASSFQSTDTQY
>TRBJ2-5|TRBV15
ATSRGTSGGPETQY
>TRBJ1-2|TRBV5-4
ASSLGRDYGYT
>TRBJ1-6|TRBV7-9
ASSPGQLYSPLH
>TRBJ2-3|TRBV11-2
ASSHPAGGTQY
>TRBJ2-4|TRBV11-1
ASSPGLAKNIQY
>TRBJ2-3|TRBV7-7
ASSLNSGGGTDTQY
>TRBJ2-3|TRBV4-1
ASSQGLSLATDTQY
>TRBJ2-7|TRBV27
ASSGTGNGNEQY
>TRBJ2-2|TRBV27
ASSSPSGFTGELF
>TRBJ1-1|TRBV7-9
ASSLAEGLLTEAF
>TRBJ2-1|TRBV4-3
ASSQAPTSGGREGEQF
>TRBJ2-5|TRBV6-5
ASSYSAAGLGTQY
>TRBJ1-1|TRBV7-9
ASSSGQGNTEAF
>TRBJ2-7|TRBV7-2
ASSSPGSSYEQY
>TRBJ2-6|TRBV4-1
ASSQGTAMSAANVLT
>TRBJ2-3|TRBV7-9
ASSPPGTRGPDTQY
>TRBJ1-2|TRBV9
ASSVTGGSNYGYT
>TRBJ2-5|TRBV19
ASSTTVQETQY
>TRBJ1-6|TRBV7-2
ASSPPSGVYSPLH
>TRBJ1-2|TRBV10-2
ASSASDGYT
>TRBJ2-2|TRBV4-1
ASSLQGATGELF
>TRBJ1-1|TRBV6-5
ASTQGGEAF
>TRBJ1-6|TRBV27
ASSQDRVRSPLH
>TRBJ2-7|TRBV18
ASSPPQGWEQY
>TRBJ2-2|TRBV5-1
ASSPGTENTGELF
>TRBJ1-5|TRBV5-1
ASSLTGNQPQH
>TRBJ1-1|TRBV6-5
AIRGQNTEAF
>TRBJ2-3|TRBV5-1
ASSLGTSMQGDTQY
>TRBJ1-1|TRBV7-9
ASSEDRENTEAF
>TRBJ2-3|TRBV6-5
ASSYGSGDTDTQY
>TRBJ2-1|TRBV4-1
ASSHYYYNEQF
>TRBJ2-3|TRBV28
ASSPGLAGISDTQY
>TRBJ2-7|TRBV5-1
ASSLGQFYEQY
>TRBJ2-3|TRBV28
ASSPGGLAGAQLRTDTQY